The T cell receptor beta chain described here comes from a study of T-cell memory formation after mild COVID-19 (TCRdb year 2021). Background for the entire study: Most TCR sequence clusters were specific to one of the two donors. The cohort was made up of two young adult volunteers, one female and one male, who were previously healthy. T-cell clones expanding and contracting after mild COVID-19 in a couple of donors were tracked by longitudinal TCRalpha and TCRbeta repertoire sequencing.

PBMCs were isolated by Ficoll-Paque density gradient centrifugation. Spanning cysteine to phenylalanine, the CDR3 consists of 18 amino acids. Left in the record is the CDR3 DNA by itself, 54 bases read in frame from the first base. The sequencer was an Illumina NovaSeq 6000. Using 5'RACE with constant-segment primers, TCRalpha and TCRbeta cDNA libraries were constructed, with sample barcodes and unique molecular identifiers added in the process. Trizol reagent was used to extract RNA from every sample. The libraries were amplified in two PCR steps, and the second step added a second sample barcode and Illumina TruSeq adapters. Sequencing of the libraries was done on an Illumina NovaSeq, producing 2 x 150 bp paired-end reads. The original methods were these. With migec v1.2.7, reads were demultiplexed and then collapsed into UMI-guided consensus sequences. Using mixcr v2.1.11, UMI consensuses were aligned to TRA and TRB V and J templates and then assembled into clonotypes. Expanded or contracted clonotypes were those called significant by both edgeR and NoisET, with noise models trained on biological replicates. edgeR calls used a false discovery rate-adjusted p below 0.01 and a log2 fold-change threshold of 1. As an exploratory analysis of dynamics, max-normalized trajectories of the 1000 most abundant clonotypes were examined with PCA combined with hierarchical clustering. Each responding clone was given a CD4 or CD8 phenotype based on the CD4+ and CD8+ repertoires, which had been sequenced separately. TCRdb reprocessing: public reads trimmed at Q25 with fastp, clones called with MiXCR, in-frame beta chains kept. Rows matching on CDR3 protein sequence are summarized as one entry with the most common DNA and genes. These V and J calls derive from TCRdb rather than the authors' analysis. This sample has 65,000 to 95,000 distinct CDR3 sequences in its table, and around 13% of those were observed once. Jointly, the top ten make up 41% of the sample.

The investigation overall reported the following: Some responding clones were detected in pre-infection memory, which suggested that pre-existing cross-reactive memory T cells had joined the SARS-CoV-2 response. The study covered only two mild cases, and larger cohorts including severe cases with pre-infection samples were considered necessary. SARS-CoV-2 specificity was not confirmed for the second-wave clones peaking on day 37. Contracting CD4+ clones turned up mainly in the CM and EM memory subsets, whereas EMRA was where CD8+ clones were enriched. From day 15 to 85, contracting clones showed balanced CD4/CD8 phenotypes, whereas a second wave of clones that expanded from day 15 to 37 leaned towards CD4+.

The sample holds a few counts of this clonotype. It has no known antigen specificity. Base qualities are not recorded, but no much larger clone differs from it by a single base. This TCR was recovered from a man aged 18 to 30 who had mild COVID-19 (a few samples of this study predate the infection). The sample titles of this study are shuffled in the database, so cell type and time point are left out; the donor was told from shared clones. The chain joins TRBV21-1 to TRBJ2-5. TRBV21-1 is tagged as a pseudogene. The material sequenced was PBMCs or a T cell subset sorted from them (not recorded which). The nucleotide sequence reads TGTGCCAGCAGCAAACCGGGCAGGATGGGAAGAAGACAAGAGACCCAGTACTTC. It translates to CASSKPGRMGRRQETQYF.